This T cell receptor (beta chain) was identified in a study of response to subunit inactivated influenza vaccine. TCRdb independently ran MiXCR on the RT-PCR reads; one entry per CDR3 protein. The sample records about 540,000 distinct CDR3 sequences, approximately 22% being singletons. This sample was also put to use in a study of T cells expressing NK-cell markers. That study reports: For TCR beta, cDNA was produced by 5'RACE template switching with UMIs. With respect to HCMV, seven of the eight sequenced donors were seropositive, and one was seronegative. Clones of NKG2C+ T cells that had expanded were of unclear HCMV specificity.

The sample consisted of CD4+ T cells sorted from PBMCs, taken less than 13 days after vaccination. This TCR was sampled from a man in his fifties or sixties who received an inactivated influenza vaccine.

The CDR3 loop is CASSLGGLREKLFF. The DNA for the CDR3 is TGTGCCAGCAGCTTAGGGGGGCTAAGAGAAAAACTGTTTTTT. This chain connects TRBV7-2 to TRBJ1-4, with TRBD1 as a possible D gene (6 bases). Trimming removed 1 base at V and 8 bases at J, with 11 bases between. The CDR3 spans 14 residues. Germline V gives CDR1 SGHTA, CDR2 FQGNSA.